This T cell receptor beta chain was identified during a study of cytomegalovirus exposure and HLA in healthy donors. Study-level results: An apparent linkage of common viral pathogens to several of the most significant clusters emerged in a later analysis. Previously analyzed data showed that most TCR beta V segments were productive at a frequency of about 90% or about 30%.

This CDR3 has 14 amino acids. Per germline, CDR1 SQVTM and CDR2 ANQGSEA. Both 60 Vbeta primers and 13 Jbeta primers went into the PCR. Per the original methods: It was a later analysis that counted about 80 million unique TCR beta chains, of which about 10 million were shared. Sequencing was performed with immunoSEQ multiplex PCR; in TCRdb, only in-frame clones are kept and a portion is missing. D and trimming come from the DNA, and the V and J calls and clone size come from that table. The sample has approximately 190,000 clones. Note on this clone: As yet, its antigen is unknown.

The sample taken for sequencing was PBMCs. The TCR sequence derives from a young man in good health and CMV-seronegative. The rearrangement uses TRBV29-1 and TRBJ2-5; TRBD1 matches at 11 bases. The DNA matches TRBJ2-7 better at its end, which makes the J call doubtful. The CDR3 here is CSVVRTGGFYEQYF. In DNA, the CDR3 is TGCAGCGTTGTGAGGACAGGGGGCTTCTACGAGCAGTACTTC.